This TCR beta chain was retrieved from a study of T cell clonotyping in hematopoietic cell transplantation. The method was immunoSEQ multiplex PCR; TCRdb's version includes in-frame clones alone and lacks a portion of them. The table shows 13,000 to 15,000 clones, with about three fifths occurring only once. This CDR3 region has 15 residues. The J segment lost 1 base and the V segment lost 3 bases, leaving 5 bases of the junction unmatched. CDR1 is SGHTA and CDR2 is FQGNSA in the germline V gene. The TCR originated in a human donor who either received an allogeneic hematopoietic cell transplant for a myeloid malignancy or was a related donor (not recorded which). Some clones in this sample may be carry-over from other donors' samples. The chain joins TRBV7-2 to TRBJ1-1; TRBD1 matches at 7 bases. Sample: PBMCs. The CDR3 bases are TGTGCCAGCAGCTTCCGACAGGGAACGAACACTGAAGCTTTCTTT. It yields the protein CASSFRQGTNTEAFF.